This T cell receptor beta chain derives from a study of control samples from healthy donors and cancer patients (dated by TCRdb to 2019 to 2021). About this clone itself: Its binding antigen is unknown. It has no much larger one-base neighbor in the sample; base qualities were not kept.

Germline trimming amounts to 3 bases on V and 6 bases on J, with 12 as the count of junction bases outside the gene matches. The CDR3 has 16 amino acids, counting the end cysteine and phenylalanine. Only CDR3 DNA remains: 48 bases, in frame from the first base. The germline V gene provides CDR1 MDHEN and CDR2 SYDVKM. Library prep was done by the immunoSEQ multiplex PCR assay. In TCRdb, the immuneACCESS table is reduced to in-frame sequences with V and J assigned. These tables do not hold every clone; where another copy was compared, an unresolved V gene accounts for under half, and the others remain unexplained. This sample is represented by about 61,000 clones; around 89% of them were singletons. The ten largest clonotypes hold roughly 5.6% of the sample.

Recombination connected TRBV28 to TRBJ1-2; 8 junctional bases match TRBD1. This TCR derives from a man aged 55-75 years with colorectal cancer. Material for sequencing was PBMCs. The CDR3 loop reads CASSLFFRTGQDGYTF. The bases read TGTGCCAGCAGTTTGTTCTTTCGGACAGGGCAGGATGGCTACACCTTC.